Shown below are 27 T cell receptor beta chains from a single sample sequenced in a study of T cells in tumors after PD-1 blockade. Profiling relied on immunoSEQ multiplex PCR, and the TCRdb table lists in-frame clones only, not all of them. This repertoire shows more than 3,500 clones, 55% to 80% found once; its top ten account for roughly 19%. The sample was tumor tissue, taken before anti-PD-1 treatment. Receptors originate from a human donor with basal cell carcinoma.

The chain joins TRBV4-3 to TRBJ1-2; D is uncertain. CDR1 and CDR2 (germline): LGHNA, YSLEER. The V end was cut by 5 bases, the J end by 4 bases, with 11 bases between. The CDR3 has 13 amino acids. CDR3 residues: CASSWRDGYGYTF. CDR3 DNA sequence: TGCGCCAGCAGCTGGAGAGACGGCTATGGCTACACCTTC.

CDR3 in amino acids: CASSTGTSDGNEQFF. For the CDR3, the DNA is TGTGCCAGCAGCACAGGGACTAGCGATGGCAATGAGCAGTTCTTC. The V call is TRBV9, the J call TRBJ2-1; the match to TRBD2 covers 10 bases. CDR1 and CDR2 from the germline V gene are SGDLS and YYNGEE. This CDR3 is 15 amino acids long. V was clipped by 4 bases and J by 6 bases; unmatched bases: 7.

This clone has more than one count but fewer than ten. This sequence joins TRBV27 and TRBJ2-7, with D tentatively TRBD2 (6 bases). The germline CDR1 and CDR2 sequences are MNHEY and SMNVEV (reference sequence). V lost 3 bases and J 3 bases, leaving 15 bases between the germline ends. The CDR3 is made up of 15 amino acids. CDR3 amino acids: CASSFASGSLYEQYF. The DNA for the CDR3 is TGTGCCAGCAGTTTCGCGAGCGGGTCACTCTACGAGCAGTACTTC.

V is TRBV5-1 and J is TRBJ2-7; 11 positions match TRBD2. This CDR3 spans 14 amino acids. Per the germline V gene, CDR1 is SGHRS and CDR2 is YFSETQ. Trimming cost V 6 bases and J 3 bases; bases outside gene matches: 5. CDR3 sequence (DNA): TGCGCCAGCAACGTAGCGGGAGGGTTCTACGAGCAGTACTTC. It specifies CASNVAGGFYEQYF.

The J gene is TRBJ2-3, the V gene TRBV7-9, with TRBD1 matching 7 bases. The CDR3 totals 19 residues. The J segment lost 2 bases and the V segment lost 4 bases, leaving 18 bases of the junction unmatched. Germline V lookup: CDR1 SEHNR, CDR2 FQNEAQ (reference sequence). CDR3 region: CASSSLLRRMGQSTDTQYF. As DNA, the CDR3 is TGTGCCAGCAGCTCCCTACTACGGAGGATGGGACAGTCCACAGATACGCAGTATTTT.

The chain employs TRBV7-2 and TRBJ2-2, with TRBD1 matching 7 bases. This CDR3 spans 15 amino acids. V shed 4 bases, J shed 5 bases, and the junction held 7 bases outside the gene matches. The germline V gene has CDR1 SGHTA and CDR2 FQGNSA. As DNA, the CDR3 is TGTGCCAGCAGCTACCGGGACAGTTATACCGGGGAGCTGTTTTTT. Residues: CASSYRDSYTGELFF.

The chain links TRBV6-2 or TRBV6-3 to TRBJ1-1, with D perhaps matching TRBD1 (6 bases). Germline CDR1 MNHEY, CDR2 SVGEGT. The CDR3 covers 15 residues. V lost 6 bases, J lost 0 bases, and 14 bases lay in between. The CDR3 bases are TGTGCCAGCAGCATAGACGGACAGTTGAACACTGAAGCTTTCTTT. Its protein is CASSIDGQLNTEAFF.

The rearrangement joins TRBV5-1 to TRBJ2-3; D is uncertain. The V gene's germline CDR1 is SGHRS and CDR2 YFSETQ. The CDR3 is 13 residues long. Between the trimmed V and J ends, which lost 0 bases and 5 bases, there was a span of 7 bases. CDR3 loop: CASSLAIGDTQYF. The CDR3, as DNA: TGCGCCAGCAGCTTGGCCATAGGAGATACGCAGTATTTT.

This chain links TRBV6-1 with TRBJ1-1, with TRBD1 identical over 8 bases. The germline CDR1 and CDR2 sequences are MNHNS and SASEGT. V gave up 2 bases and J gave up 5 bases; unmatched junction bases: 4. CDR3 length equals 14 residues. CDR3 sequence (DNA): TGTGCCAGCAGTGAAAGCAGGGGGCGGACTGAAGCTTTCTTT. Translating it yields CASSESRGRTEAFF.

This clone turned up a few times. The chain employs TRBV28 and TRBJ1-2; D remains unclear. CDR1 and CDR2 (germline): MDHEN, SYDVKM. The CDR3 has 15 amino acids. Trimming took off 0 bases at V and 5 bases at J, with 13 bases between the two ends. The CDR3 DNA reads TGTGCCAGCAGTTTATGGGCTAGGGTCCGTTATGGCTACACCTTC. This sequence encodes CASSLWARVRYGYTF.

This rearrangement joins TRBV3-1 (or the pseudogene TRBV3-2) to TRBJ2-2; tentatively, D is TRBD2 (6 bases). Germline CDR1 reads LGHDT; CDR2 reads YNNKEL (reference sequence). Trimming stripped 3 bases from V and 3 bases from J, with 8 bases between. The CDR3 is 14 residues long. The chain's CDR3 is CASSHREDTGELFF. The CDR3 nucleotides are TGTGCCAGCAGCCACAGGGAGGACACCGGGGAGCTGTTTTTT.

In its sample, this clone was seen once. The chain has TRBV3-1 (or the pseudogene TRBV3-2) and TRBJ1-1, with TRBD1 matching over 7 bases. The CDR3 sequence is 14 residues long. V lost 1 base to trimming and J lost 5 bases; unmatched junction nucleotides: 4. Germline V gene sequence: CDR1 LGHDT, CDR2 YNNKEL (reference sequence). CDR3 DNA sequence: TGTGCCAGCAGCCAAGCGACAGGGAGGACTGAAGCTTTCTTT. Translating it yields CASSQATGRTEAFF.

The chain employs TRBV12-3 or TRBV12-4 and TRBJ2-5, with 7 positions matching TRBD2. This CDR3 contains 13 residues. With 3 bases clipped from V and 9 bases from J, the junction kept 7 bases outside the gene matches. CDR3 sequence (DNA): TGTGCCAGCAGTTTGGGACTAAGGGGTGCCCAGTACTTC. This translates into CASSLGLRGAQYF.

This chain links TRBV15 with TRBJ2-1; 9 bases are a match to TRBD2. The CDR3 is made up of 21 amino acids. V lost 4 bases, J lost 0 bases, and 19 bases stayed unmatched. Germline V gene data show CDR1 as LNHNV and CDR2 as YYDKDF (reference sequence). Here the CDR3 reads CATSITLGLAPDQSSYNEQFF. CDR3 sequence (DNA): TGTGCCACCAGCATAACCCTGGGACTAGCTCCTGACCAGAGCTCCTACAATGAGCAGTTCTTC.

CDR3 bases: TGTGCCAGCAGCTTAGGAGGGGCGAGGGAGACCCAGTACTTC. It codes for CASSLGGARETQYF. This sequence joins TRBV7-6 and TRBJ2-5; possibly TRBD1 or TRBD2 for D (5 bases each). There are 14 residues in the CDR3. The germline CDR1 and CDR2 sequences are SGHVS and FNYEAQ. V lost 1 base, J lost 5 bases, and 11 bases lay in between.

The chain carries TRBV7-9 and TRBJ2-2; 8 bases map to TRBD2. Germline CDR1 is SEHNR and CDR2 is FQNEAQ (reference sequence). The CDR3 loop spans 13 amino acids. V gave up 8 bases and J gave up 5 bases; unmatched junction bases: 4. The CDR3: CASPGLETGELFF. CDR3 in DNA: TGTGCCAGCCCGGGACTAGAGACCGGGGAGCTGTTTTTT.

This sequence joins TRBV7-2 and TRBJ1-5; tentative D call: TRBD1 (6 bases). Germline CDR1 is SGHTA and CDR2 is FQGNSA. The CDR3 is 15 amino acids. Trimming took 1 base from V and 5 from J, leaving 12 bases between them. DNA for the CDR3: TGTGCCAGCAGCTTAGGGGGGGCGTTGGATCAGCCCCAGCATTTT. This encodes CASSLGGALDQPQHF.

The J gene is TRBJ1-1, the V gene TRBV7-3; possibly TRBD1 for D (5 bases). Germline CDR1 and CDR2: SGHTA and FQGTGA. CDR3 length: 12 residues. The V end was cut by 0 bases, the J end by 8 bases, with 7 bases between. The chain's CDR3 is CASSLTGGEAFF. The CDR3 coding sequence is TGTGCCAGCAGCTTAACTGGGGGGGAAGCTTTCTTT.

This chain joins TRBV9 and TRBJ2-7; the D gene could be TRBD1 or TRBD2 (6 bases each). The CDR3 is 17 residues long. Germline-derived CDR1 and CDR2 are SGDLS and YYNGEE. V was trimmed by 6 bases and J by 2 bases, leaving 24 bases between them. As DNA, the CDR3 is TGTGCCAGCACCAATCATCTAGGGGGACTCCGTACCTACGAGCAGTACTTC. It yields the protein CASTNHLGGLRTYEQYF. Drawing the rest from reference TRBV9 and TRBJ2-7, the complete variable domain is DSGVTQTPKHLITATGQRVTLRCSPRSGDLSVYWYQQSLDQGLQFLIQYYNGEERAKGNILERFSAQQFPDLHSELNLSSLELGDSALYFCASTNHLGGLRTYEQYFGPGTRLTVT.

This sequence joins TRBV10-3 and TRBJ1-2, with a possible D match to TRBD1 (6 bases). The germline V gene has CDR1 ENHRY and CDR2 SYGVKD. The CDR3 contains 15 residues. V gave up 0 bases and J gave up 8 bases, with 16 bases separating them. For the CDR3, the DNA is TGTGCCATCAGTGAGTCGACAGGCGGGCAATTAGGCTACACCTTC. It specifies CAISESTGGQLGYTF.

On this clone itself: At one boundary the junction diverges from the germline segment, which might be a read error. The J gene is TRBJ2-1, the V gene TRBV2, with D possibly being TRBD2 (7 bases). The CDR3 has 19 amino acids. CDR1 is SNHLY, CDR2 FYNNEI, per germline. DNA for the CDR3: TGTGCCAGCTGTGATGGGGGGGCGGGGGTGGGGAGCTCCTACAATGAGCAGTTCTTC. Its protein product is CASCDGGAGVGSSYNEQFF.

This chain links TRBV29-1 with TRBJ1-1, with TRBD1 as a possible D gene (6 bases). CDR1 SQVTM and CDR2 ANQGSEA come from the germline V gene. CDR3 length equals 13 residues. V was cut by 8 bases and J by 7 bases, with 20 bases left in between. The CDR3 DNA is TGCAGCTCTAGAAGGGGGTTAAGCAGTGAAGCTTTCTTT. Translated, it gives CSSRRGLSSEAFF.

The sample holds one count of this clone. The chain combines TRBV5-6 with TRBJ2-1; TRBD2 matches at 12 bases. With 1 base clipped from V and 7 bases from J, the junction kept 6 bases outside the gene matches. Germline V lookup: CDR1 SGHDT, CDR2 YYEEEE. CDR3 size: 16 residues. CDR3 nucleotides: TGTGCCAGCAGCTTGTCTACTAGCGGGGGGTGGAATGAGCAGTTCTTC. This encodes CASSLSTSGGWNEQFF.

The chain links TRBV4-1 to TRBJ2-1; 7 bases align to TRBD2. CDR1 and CDR2 (germline): MGHRA, YSYEKL. The CDR3 totals 17 residues. Trimming took 0 bases from V and 9 from J; bases not matched to a gene: 14. The CDR3 reads CASSQERSGIGDSEQFF. The DNA of the CDR3 is TGCGCCAGCAGCCAAGAGCGGAGCGGGATAGGGGATAGTGAGCAGTTCTTC.

This sequence joins TRBV23-1 and TRBJ2-2; 7 bases are a match to TRBD1. TRBV23-1 is flagged as an ORF with uncertain function. Germline trimming cut 4 bases from V and 3 bases from J; bases unmatched to any gene: 2. The CDR3 spans 14 residues. This chain's CDR3 is CASSLTGYTGELFF. DNA of the CDR3: TGCGCCAGCAGTCTGACAGGGTACACCGGGGAGCTGTTTTTT.

This chain joins TRBV28 and TRBJ1-5; TRBD1 matches 8 bases. The germline CDR1 and CDR2 sequences are MDHEN and SYDVKM. There are 16 residues in the CDR3. V shed 5 bases, J shed 6 bases, and the junction held 12 bases outside the gene matches. This CDR3 is CASSHLPGTGPQPQHF. In nucleotides, the CDR3 is TGTGCCAGCAGTCACCTACCCGGGACAGGCCCTCAGCCCCAGCATTTT. The full variable domain, with the rest looked up from reference TRBV28 and TRBJ1-5, is DVKVTQSSRYLVKRTGEKVFLECVQDMDHENMFWYRQDPGLGLRLIYFSYDVKMKEKGDIPEGYSVSREKKERFSLILESASTNQTSMYLCASSHLPGTGPQPQHFGDGTRLSIL.

This chain joins TRBV7-2 and TRBJ2-5; 7 bases map to TRBD1. Germline-derived CDR1 and CDR2 are SGHTA and FQGNSA. This CDR3 contains 16 residues. After removal of 1 base from V and 1 base from J, the junction contained 6 bases not matched to a gene. CDR3 residues: CASSLGTGGGQETQYF. Here the CDR3 DNA reads TGTGCCAGCAGCTTAGGGACAGGTGGCGGCCAAGAGACCCAGTACTTC.